These T cell receptor beta chains were read from a single sample in a study of glioma-infiltrating T cells. Each CDR3 protein gets one entry after TCRdb re-called the multiplex PCR reads with MiXCR. This table holds roughly 120,000 distinct CDR3 sequences, approximately 25% found once. Sequencing input: glioma tissue, nonneoplastic brain tissue, or PBMCs (not recorded which). These receptors were taken from a human donor with low-grade glioma or glioblastoma, undergoing nonglioma brain surgery, or in good health (not recorded which). The CDR3 runs from the conserved cysteine through the conserved F or W. Each record gives: J gene, D gene, clone size, V gene, CDR3 protein, CDR3 DNA. The D gene is left open where the match is weak. Size is omitted from some rows. Given values are once, few, many or a class for expanded clones.

j_gene: TRBJ1-5; d_gene: TRBD1; abundance: many; v_gene: TRBV28; CDR3aa: CASSLRTGRNQPQHF; CDR3nt: TGTGCCAGCAGTCTTCGGACAGGGCGAAATCAGCCCCAGCATTTT
j_gene: TRBJ2-7; d_gene: .; abundance: few; v_gene: TRBV11-2; CDR3aa: CASSLVSIPEQYF; CDR3nt: TGTGCCAGCAGCTTGGTCAGTATCCCCGAGCAGTACTTC
j_gene: TRBJ2-2; d_gene: .; abundance: .; v_gene: TRBV12-3/TRBV12-4; CDR3aa: CASSLYREHTGELFF; CDR3nt: TGTGCCAGCAGTTTGTACAGGGAGCATACCGGGGAGCTGTTTTTT
j_gene: TRBJ2-5; d_gene: .; abundance: many; v_gene: TRBV6-2/TRBV6-3; CDR3aa: CASSYSTKKLGSAQYF; CDR3nt: TGTGCCAGCAGTTACTCTACCAAAAAGCTTGGATCGGCCCAGTACTTC
j_gene: TRBJ2-1; d_gene: .; abundance: few; v_gene: TRBV12-5; CDR3aa: CASGLNDYNEQFF; CDR3nt: TGTGCTAGTGGTCTTAACGACTACAATGAGCAGTTCTTC
j_gene: TRBJ2-1; d_gene: .; abundance: few; v_gene: TRBV30; CDR3aa: CAWRGISEQFF; CDR3nt: TGTGCCTGGAGGGGGATTAGTGAGCAGTTCTTC
j_gene: TRBJ2-7; d_gene: TRBD2; abundance: once; v_gene: TRBV27; CDR3aa: CASKMGRVRYNEQYF; CDR3nt: TGTGCCAGCAAAATGGGGAGGGTGAGGTACAACGAGCAGTACTTC
j_gene: TRBJ1-5; d_gene: .; abundance: .; v_gene: TRBV6-2/TRBV6-3; CDR3aa: CASGYLVGFDQPQHF; CDR3nt: TGTGCCAGCGGTTACCTCGTCGGGTTCGATCAGCCCCAGCATTTT
j_gene: TRBJ1-2; d_gene: .; abundance: .; v_gene: TRBV11-1; CDR3aa: CVSSLFDDANYGYTF; CDR3nt: TGTGTCAGCAGCTTATTCGATGATGCAAACTATGGCTACACCTTC
j_gene: TRBJ2-1; d_gene: .; abundance: many; v_gene: TRBV20-1; CDR3aa: CSAQERSGRNEQFF; CDR3nt: TGCAGTGCTCAAGAGCGGAGTGGGCGAAATGAGCAGTTCTTC
j_gene: TRBJ2-6; d_gene: .; abundance: .; v_gene: TRBV10-3; CDR3aa: CAISESISPGANVLTF; CDR3nt: TGTGCCATCAGTGAGTCGATCAGTCCTGGGGCCAACGTCCTGACTTTC
j_gene: TRBJ2-7; d_gene: .; abundance: few; v_gene: TRBV6-1; CDR3aa: CASSEWQNSYEQYF; CDR3nt: TGTGCCAGCAGTGAATGGCAGAACTCCTACGAGCAGTACTTC
j_gene: TRBJ2-5; d_gene: TRBD2; abundance: large; v_gene: TRBV6-2/TRBV6-3; CDR3aa: CASSYLGLAGSQETQYF; CDR3nt: TGTGCCAGCAGTTACCTTGGACTAGCGGGATCCCAAGAGACCCAGTACTTC